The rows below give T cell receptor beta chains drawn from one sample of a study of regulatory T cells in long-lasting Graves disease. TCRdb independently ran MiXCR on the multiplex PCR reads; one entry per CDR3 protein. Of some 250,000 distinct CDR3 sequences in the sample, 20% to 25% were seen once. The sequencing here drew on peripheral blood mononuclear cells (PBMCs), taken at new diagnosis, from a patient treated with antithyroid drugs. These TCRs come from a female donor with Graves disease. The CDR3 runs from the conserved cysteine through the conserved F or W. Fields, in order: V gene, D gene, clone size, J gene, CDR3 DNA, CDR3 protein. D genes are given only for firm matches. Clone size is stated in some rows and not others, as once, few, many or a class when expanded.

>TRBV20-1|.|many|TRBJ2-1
TGCAGTGTCCCGATCCGACACAGCGGGCAGGGGGATGAGCAGTTCTTC
CSVPIRHSGQGDEQFF
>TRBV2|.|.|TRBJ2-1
TGCGCCAGCAGCCAGGGTCCGGGGGTTGGCTCCTACAATGAGCAGTTCTTC
CASSQGPGVGSYNEQFF
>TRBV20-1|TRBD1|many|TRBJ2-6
TGCAGTGCTAGAGAACAGGGGGGCTCTGGGGCCAACGTCCTGACTTTC
CSAREQGGSGANVLTF
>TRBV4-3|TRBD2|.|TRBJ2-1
TGCGCCAGCAGCCAAGCTGGTCCTAGCGGGCGCGCCTACAATGAGCAGTTCTTC
CASSQAGPSGRAYNEQFF
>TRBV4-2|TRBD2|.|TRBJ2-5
TGTGCCAGCAGCCAAGATGACGGACTAGCGGGGGGCCAAGAGACCCAGTACTTC
CASSQDDGLAGGQETQYF
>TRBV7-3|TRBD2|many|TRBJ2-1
TGTGCCAGCAGCCGAACCTCTAGCGGGTACAATGAGCAGTTCTTC
CASSRTSSGYNEQFF
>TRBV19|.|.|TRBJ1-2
TGTGCCAGTAGTATAGGTCGGGGGGAAAACTATGGCTACACCTTC
CASSIGRGENYGYTF
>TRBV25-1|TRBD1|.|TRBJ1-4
TGTGCCAGCAGTGCATCCGGGACAGGGGGCATCTTTGGTAATGAAAAACTGTTTTTT
CASSASGTGGIFGNEKLFF
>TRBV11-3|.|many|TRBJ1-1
TGTGCCAGCAGCTCCCGGACAGTGAACACTGAAGCTTTCTTT
CASSSRTVNTEAFF
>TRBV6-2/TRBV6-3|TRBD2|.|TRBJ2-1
TGTGCCAGCAGTTACTCGAAGTCAGCGGGATATGAGCAGTTCTTC
CASSYSKSAGYEQFF
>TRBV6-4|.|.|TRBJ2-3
TGTGCCAGCAAAAGACAGGCAAGCACAGATACGCAGTATTTT
CASKRQASTDTQYF
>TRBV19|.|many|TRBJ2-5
TGTGCCAGTAGTATTCATCTCCAAGAGACCCAGTACTTC
CASSIHLQETQYF
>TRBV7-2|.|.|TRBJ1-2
TGTGCCAGCAGCTTAGGTGGGGGGGATTTTGGCTACACCTTC
CASSLGGGDFGYTF
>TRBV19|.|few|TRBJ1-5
TGTGCCAGTAGAACTACTTGGGGGGCGGATCAGCCCCAGCATTTT
CASRTTWGADQPQHF
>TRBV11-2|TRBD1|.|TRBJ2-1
TGTGCCAGCAGCCGCGGGACAGGGACCTACAATGAGCAGTTCTTC
CASSRGTGTYNEQFF
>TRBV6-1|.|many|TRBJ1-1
TGTGCCAGCCACAGGGTGGGGACGAGGACTGAAGCTTTCTTT
CASHRVGTRTEAFF
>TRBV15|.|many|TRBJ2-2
TGTGCCACCAGCCGAGGGGGAAGGGGGGCCGGGGAGCTGTTTTTT
CATSRGGRGAGELFF
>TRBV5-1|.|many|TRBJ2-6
TGCGCCAGCAGCCCCGGTCTTCCTGGGGCCAACGTCCTGACTTTC
CASSPGLPGANVLTF
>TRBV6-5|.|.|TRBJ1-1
TGTGCCAGCAGTTCCCTCGACTGGATTAACACTGAAGCTTTCTTT
CASSSLDWINTEAFF
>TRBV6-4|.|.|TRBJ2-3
TGTGCCAGCAGTGACAGGGAGGGCACAGATACGCAGTATTTT
CASSDREGTDTQYF
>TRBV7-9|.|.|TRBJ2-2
TGTGCCAGCAGCTTGGGGGCCTTCACCGGGGAGCTGTTTTTT
CASSLGAFTGELFF
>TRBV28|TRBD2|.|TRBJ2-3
TGTGCCAGCAGCGTGGCCGGGACTACTAGCACAGATACGCAGTATTTT
CASSVAGTTSTDTQYF
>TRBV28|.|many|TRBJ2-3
TGTGCCAGCAGTTTTGTGGGAGATACGCAGTATTTT
CASSFVGDTQYF
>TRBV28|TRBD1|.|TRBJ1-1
TGTGCCAGCAGTTTGCTTGGACAGGGGGGGGAAACTGAAGCTTTCTTT
CASSLLGQGGETEAFF
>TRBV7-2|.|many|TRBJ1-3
TGTGCCAGCAGCTTGAAGTCCTTCTCTGGAAACACCATATATTTT
CASSLKSFSGNTIYF
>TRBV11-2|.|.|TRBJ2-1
TGTGCCAGCAGCCCTTTTATGCCAAAGGCCTACAATGAGCAGTTCTTC
CASSPFMPKAYNEQFF